These 25 T cell receptor beta chains share one sample of origin, sequenced in a study of T cell responses to AZD1222 COVID-19 vaccine. Measured with immunoSEQ multiplex PCR; TCRdb has only the in-frame clones, and not every one. This table holds under 200,000 clones, approximately 90% found once. Source: peripheral blood, taken on day 0 of AZD1222 vaccination. Receptor source: an adult in good health.

In nucleotides, the CDR3 is TGTGCCAGCAGCTTTGGTGTAACCTACGAGCAGTACTTC. Encoded protein: CASSFGVTYEQYF. V gene TRBV7-9 combines with J gene TRBJ2-7; no firm D call. The V gene's germline CDR1 is SEHNR and CDR2 FQNEAQ (reference sequence). The length of the CDR3 is 13 residues. V dropped 3 bases and J dropped 2 bases, with 8 bases sitting between them. The full variable domain, rest sourced from reference TRBV7-9 and TRBJ2-7, is DTGVSQNPRHKITKRGQNVTFRCDPISEHNRLYWYRQTLGQGPEFLTYFQNEAQLEKSRLLSDRFSAERPKGSFSTLEIQRTEQGDSAMYLCASSFGVTYEQYFGPGTRLTVT.

V gene TRBV6-2 or TRBV6-3 combines with J gene TRBJ2-5; the D gene is possibly TRBD1 (6 bases). Germline V CDR1 and CDR2: MNHEY, SVGEGT. V lost 4 bases to trimming and J lost 0 bases, with 21 bases between them. CDR3 size: 18 residues. The CDR3 region has the DNA TGTGCCAGCAGTTCCCCATCGGGACACCCGCTGTACCAAGAGACCCAGTACTTC. This translates into CASSSPSGHPLYQETQYF.

The chain links TRBV4-2 to TRBJ2-7; 11 bases map to TRBD2. This CDR3 region has 17 residues. The trim removed 2 bases at V and 3 bases at J, leaving 9 bases unmatched. Looked up from germline, CDR1 is LGHNA and CDR2 is YNFKEQ. The CDR3: CASSQSLGLAGGYEQYF. Here the CDR3 DNA reads TGTGCCAGCAGCCAATCCCTCGGGCTAGCGGGGGGCTACGAGCAGTACTTC.

The V call is TRBV3-1 (or the pseudogene TRBV3-2), the J call TRBJ1-1; a weak D match, TRBD1 (6 bases). The CDR3 extends over 13 amino acids. The ends were cut back, 5 bases at V and 6 bases at J, with 13 bases in the middle. CDR1 LGHDT and CDR2 YNNKEL come from the germline V gene (reference sequence). CDR3 in amino acids: CASSKGHSAEAFF. DNA of the CDR3: TGTGCCAGCAGCAAGGGACATTCCGCTGAAGCTTTCTTT.

There are a few counts of this clone. This chain connects TRBV4-3 to TRBJ1-2, with unresolved D. This CDR3 has 16 residues. Trimming shortened V by 0 bases and J by 8 bases, and 19 bases separated the two germline ends. Germline values: CDR1 LGHNA, CDR2 YSLEER. The DNA for the CDR3 is TGCGCCAGCAGCCAAGACTATGGAGTGGTGCGGCGCGGCTACACCTTC. It specifies CASSQDYGVVRRGYTF.

The V gene is TRBV27, the J gene TRBJ1-1, with 8 bases identical to TRBD1. V gave up 2 bases and J gave up 1 base; unmatched junction bases: 0. The length of the CDR3 is 14 residues. Per germline, CDR1 MNHEY and CDR2 SMNVEV (reference sequence). CDR3 in amino acids: CASSLQGANTEAFF. For the CDR3, the DNA is TGTGCCAGCAGTTTACAGGGGGCGAACACTGAAGCTTTCTTT.

Remarks on this clone: A read error may account for a junction end that differs from germline. V and J are TRBV7-7 and TRBJ2-5; 15 nucleotides line up with TRBD2. CDR1 and CDR2 from the germline V gene are SSHAT and FNYEAQ (reference sequence). The length of the CDR3 is 16 residues. The CDR3: CASSSGTSGGIETQYF. CDR3 nucleotide sequence: TGTGCTAGCAGCTCTGGGACTAGCGGGGGGATAGAGACCCAGTACTTC.

The CDR3 bases are TGTGCCAGCAGCTCCTCAGGGGCGGAACTGTTTTTT. Protein: CASSSSGAELFF. The chain joins TRBV3-1 (or the pseudogene TRBV3-2) to TRBJ1-4; the D gene is possibly TRBD1 (6 bases). The V and J ends lost 5 bases and 12 bases respectively, with 13 bases between them. The CDR3 is made up of 12 amino acids. CDR1 LGHDT and CDR2 YNNKEL come from the germline V gene (reference sequence).

V gene TRBV28 combines with J gene TRBJ2-7, with a weak D call TRBD1 (6 bases). The CDR3 contains 11 residues. Germline V lookup: CDR1 MDHEN, CDR2 SYDVKM. Trimming shortened V by 3 bases and J by 12 bases, and 12 bases separated the two germline ends. The CDR3 DNA reads as TGTGCCAGCAGTTTTGGGACAACGACGTACTTC. It codes for CASSFGTTTYF.

This chain joins TRBV7-2 and TRBJ1-5; D is unresolved. The V and J ends lost 1 base and 2 bases respectively, with 6 bases between them. Germline V gene data show CDR1 as SGHTA and CDR2 as FQGNSA. CDR3 size: 14 residues. The CDR3: CASSLGRGNQPQHF. CDR3 nucleotides: TGTGCCAGCAGCTTAGGACGGGGCAATCAGCCCCAGCATTTT. Variable domain in full (rest from reference TRBV7-2 and TRBJ1-5): GAGVSQSPSNKVTEKGKDVELRCDPISGHTALYWYRQSLGQGLEFLIYFQGNSAPDKSGLPSDRFSAERTGGSVSTLTIQRTQQEDSAVYLCASSLGRGNQPQHFGDGTRLSIL.

This sequence joins TRBV4-3 and TRBJ1-2, with D tentatively TRBD1 (5 bases). The CDR3 is 14 amino acids. Deletions cut 1 base from V and 7 bases from J, with 13 bases between. Germline V gene lookup returns CDR1 LGHNA and CDR2 YSLEER. The CDR3 coding sequence is TGCGCCAGCAGCCAAGTGGACCTGGGGGGTGGCTACACCTTC. Its protein product is CASSQVDLGGGYTF.

This chain uses TRBV27 with TRBJ2-1; D unclear. The CDR3 is 15 amino acids. The V end lost 3 bases, the J end lost 5 bases, and 14 bases lay between the germline ends. From germline, CDR1 is MNHEY and CDR2 SMNVEV (reference sequence). CDR3 protein: CASSLMTESDNEQFF. The CDR3 nucleotides read TGTGCCAGCAGTTTGATGACGGAGTCGGACAATGAGCAGTTCTTC.

The chain carries TRBV2 and TRBJ1-6; D remains ambiguous. This CDR3 spans 12 amino acids. Germline V gene sequence: CDR1 SNHLY, CDR2 FYNNEI. V shed 6 bases and J shed 9 bases, with 9 bases lying between them. This CDR3 reads CASRLDSSPLHF. The CDR3 DNA is TGTGCCAGCAGGTTGGATTCTTCACCCCTCCACTTT.

V gene TRBV3-1 (or the pseudogene TRBV3-2) combines with J gene TRBJ2-5; TRBD2 aligns across 9 bases. Trimming at V came to 2 bases and at J to 1 base, leaving 11 bases not matched to a gene. CDR1 and CDR2 (germline): LGHDT, YNNKEL (reference sequence). The CDR3 has 18 residues. In DNA, the CDR3 is TGTGCCAGCAGCCAAAGTGAGGTAGCGGGGGAGACCCAAGAGACCCAGTACTTC. Translating it yields CASSQSEVAGETQETQYF.

The rearrangement uses TRBV4-1 and TRBJ1-5; D unresolved. The V gene lost 2 bases and the J gene lost 4 bases, with 21 bases spanning the gap. The V gene's germline CDR1 is MGHRA and CDR2 YSYEKL. The CDR3 has 18 residues. The CDR3 loop is CASSQSPEAAGYNQPQHF. CDR3 DNA: TGCGCCAGCAGCCAATCTCCAGAGGCTGCCGGGTATAATCAGCCCCAGCATTTT.

In DNA form, the CDR3 reads TGTGCCAGCAGTCGAGCACATAGCGAGACGCAGTATTTT. As protein: CASSRAHSETQYF. The genes are TRBV6-5 and TRBJ2-3; TRBD2 might be the D (5 bases). Germline loops: CDR1 MNHEY, CDR2 SVGAGI. Trimming removed 5 bases from V and 9 bases from J, with 15 bases in between. This CDR3 contains 13 residues.

The V and J genes are TRBV28 and TRBJ2-7; tentatively, D is TRBD2 (5 bases). V was pared by 7 bases and J by 5 bases, with 9 bases between. Germline-derived CDR1 and CDR2 are MDHEN and SYDVKM. CDR3 length: 11 residues. The CDR3 protein is CASISGNEQYF. CDR3 nucleotides: TGTGCCAGCATCTCGGGGAACGAGCAGTACTTC. The variable domain in full, completed from reference TRBV28 and TRBJ2-7, reads DVKVTQSSRYLVKRTGEKVFLECVQDMDHENMFWYRQDPGLGLRLIYFSYDVKMKEKGDIPEGYSVSREKKERFSLILESASTNQTSMYLCASISGNEQYFGPGTRLTVT.

The chain links TRBV28 to TRBJ2-1; D is undetermined. Germline CDR1 MDHEN, CDR2 SYDVKM. The CDR3 runs 14 residues. V gave up 1 base and J gave up 11 bases, with 15 bases separating them. The chain's CDR3 is CASSLLGQIEQQFF. CDR3 DNA: TGTGCCAGCAGTTTATTAGGGCAGATCGAACAGCAGTTCTTC. Drawing the rest from reference TRBV28 and TRBJ2-1, the complete variable domain is DVKVTQSSRYLVKRTGEKVFLECVQDMDHENMFWYRQDPGLGLRLIYFSYDVKMKEKGDIPEGYSVSREKKERFSLILESASTNQTSMYLCASSLLGQIEQQFFGPGTRLTVL.

The rearrangement uses TRBV28 and TRBJ1-1, with D perhaps TRBD1 (6 bases). Germline V CDR1 and CDR2: MDHEN, SYDVKM. This CDR3 contains 12 residues. The V end lost 5 bases, the J end lost 8 bases, and 12 bases lay between the germline ends. The chain's CDR3 is CASSLTGREAFF. As DNA, the CDR3 is TGTGCCAGCAGTCTGACAGGACGAGAAGCTTTCTTT.

This sequence joins TRBV13 and TRBJ2-2; no definite D call. V lost 5 bases and J 9 bases, leaving 13 bases between the germline ends. CDR1 is PRHDT and CDR2 is FYEKMQ in the germline V gene (reference sequence). The CDR3 is 13 residues long. The chain's CDR3 is CASSTPSGRELFF. The CDR3 nucleotides read TGTGCCAGCAGCACCCCATCCGGCCGGGAGCTGTTTTTT.

The J gene is TRBJ1-4, the V gene TRBV2, with D possibly TRBD1 on 5 matching bases. Germline V gene data show CDR1 as SNHLY and CDR2 as FYNNEI. The CDR3 has 13 amino acids. The ends were cut back, 7 bases at V and 6 bases at J, with 12 bases in the middle. The DNA for the CDR3 is TGTGCCAGCACCGGGACGAAGGATGAAAAACTGTTTTTT. Encoded protein: CASTGTKDEKLFF.

J is TRBJ1-4 and V is TRBV6-5; D ambiguous. The CDR3 runs 13 residues. V was trimmed by 0 bases and J by 4 bases, leaving 3 bases between them. Per germline, CDR1 MNHEY and CDR2 SVGAGI. The CDR3 region has the DNA TGTGCCAGCAGTTACTCGCGTAATGAAAAACTGTTTTTT. It specifies CASSYSRNEKLFF.

V gene TRBV4-2 combines with J gene TRBJ1-2; D gene ambiguous. This CDR3 is 14 amino acids long. Germline V gene data show CDR1 as LGHNA and CDR2 as YNFKEQ. V lost 0 bases to trimming and J lost 3 bases, with 8 bases between them. Written as DNA, the CDR3 is TGTGCCAGCAGCCAAGAAGGCCCCTACTATGGCTACACCTTC. Its translation: CASSQEGPYYGYTF.

The chain's CDR3 is CASSYDQGGDGYTF. The DNA for the CDR3 is TGTGCCAGCAGTTACGATCAGGGGGGGGATGGCTACACCTTC. V and J are TRBV6-5 and TRBJ1-2, with 7 positions matching TRBD1. Trimming cost V 2 bases and J 6 bases; bases outside gene matches: 6. CDR1 is MNHEY and CDR2 is SVGAGI in the germline V gene. The CDR3 extends over 14 amino acids.

CDR3 DNA: TGCGCCAGCAGCCAAGAGGGCCCCCAAGAGACCCAGTACTTC. Translated, it gives CASSQEGPQETQYF. The chain carries TRBV4-1 and TRBJ2-5, with unresolved D. Germline V CDR1 and CDR2: MGHRA, YSYEKL. Deletions cut 0 bases from V and 1 base from J, with 6 bases between. The CDR3 contains 14 residues.